The T cell receptor (beta chain) under discussion was sequenced for a study of T cells in Graves' hyperthyroidism and ophthalmopathy. About this clonotype: Its antigen is undetermined.

Study-level results: Ophthalmopathy was identified by the model a median about 6 months ahead of onset. Most thyroid clonotypes expanded above 0.001 appeared in blood too. A model using 13 V-J features told ophthalmopathy apart from stable hyperthyroidism.

Regions amplified from RNA transcripts were the TCR beta CDR3 regions. RT-PCR in the first round (using the HTBI primer set) targeted the TCR CDR3. TCRdb reprocessed the multiplex PCR reads via MiXCR and lists one record per CDR3 protein. The table records around 620,000 distinct CDR3 sequences, 46% of them present only once. V lost 3 bases and J lost 14, with 14 bases in between. This CDR3 comprises 12 residues. The sequence was obtained from an adult woman with Graves' disease, either hyperthyroidism or ophthalmopathy (not recorded which). Sequenced: peripheral blood or thyroid tissue (not recorded which). The chain has TRBV12-3 or TRBV12-4 and TRBJ1-5; no definite D call. The CDR3 DNA reads as TGTGCCAGCAGTTTGTGGGGTAGTTACGAGCATTTT. This sequence encodes CASSLWGSYEHF.